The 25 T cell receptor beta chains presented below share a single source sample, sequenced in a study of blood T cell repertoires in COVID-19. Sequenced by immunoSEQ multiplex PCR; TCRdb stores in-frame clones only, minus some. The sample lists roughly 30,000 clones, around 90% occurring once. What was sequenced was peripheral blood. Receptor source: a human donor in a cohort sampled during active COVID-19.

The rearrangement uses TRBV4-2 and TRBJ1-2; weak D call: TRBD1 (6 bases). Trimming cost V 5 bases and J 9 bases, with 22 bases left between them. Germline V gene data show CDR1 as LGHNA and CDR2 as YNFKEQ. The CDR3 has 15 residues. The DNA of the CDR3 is TGTGCCAGCAGCTCCCGCTCGGGGGGGCTCGATAGCTACACCTTC. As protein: CASSSRSGGLDSYTF.

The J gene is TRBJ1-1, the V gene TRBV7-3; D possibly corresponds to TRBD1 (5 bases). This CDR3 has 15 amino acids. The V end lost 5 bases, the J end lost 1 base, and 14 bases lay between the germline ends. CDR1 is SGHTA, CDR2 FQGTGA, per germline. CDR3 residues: CASSPEPTGNTEAFF. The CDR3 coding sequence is TGTGCCAGCAGCCCAGAACCCACAGGGAACACTGAAGCTTTCTTT.

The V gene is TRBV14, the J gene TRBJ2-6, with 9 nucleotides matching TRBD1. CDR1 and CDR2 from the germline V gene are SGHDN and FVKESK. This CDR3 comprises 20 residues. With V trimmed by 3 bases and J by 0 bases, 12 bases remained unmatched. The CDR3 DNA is TGTGCCAGCAGCCATAAGGGACGACAGGGGGGGACCTCTGGGGCCAACGTCCTGACTTTC. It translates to CASSHKGRQGGTSGANVLTF.

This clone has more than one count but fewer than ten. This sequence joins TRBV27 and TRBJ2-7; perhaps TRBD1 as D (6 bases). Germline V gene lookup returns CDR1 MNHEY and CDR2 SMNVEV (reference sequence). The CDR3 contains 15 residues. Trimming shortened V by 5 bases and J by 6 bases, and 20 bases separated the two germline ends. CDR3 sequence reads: CASSAIMTGGSEQYF. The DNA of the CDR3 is TGTGCCAGCAGTGCCATCATGACAGGAGGAAGCGAGCAGTACTTC.

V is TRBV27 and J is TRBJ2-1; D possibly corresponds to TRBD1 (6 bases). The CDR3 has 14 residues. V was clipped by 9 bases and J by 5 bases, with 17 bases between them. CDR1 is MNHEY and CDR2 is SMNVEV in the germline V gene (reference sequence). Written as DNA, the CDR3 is TGTGCCAGTAATCCGGGAACAGGGAACAATGAGCAGTTCTTC. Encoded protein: CASNPGTGNNEQFF.

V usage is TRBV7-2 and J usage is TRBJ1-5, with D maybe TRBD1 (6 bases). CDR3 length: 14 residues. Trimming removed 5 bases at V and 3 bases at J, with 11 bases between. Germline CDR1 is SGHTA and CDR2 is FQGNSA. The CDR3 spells CASSAGQLNQPQHF. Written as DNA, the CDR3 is TGTGCCAGCAGCGCCGGACAGCTCAATCAGCCCCAGCATTTT.

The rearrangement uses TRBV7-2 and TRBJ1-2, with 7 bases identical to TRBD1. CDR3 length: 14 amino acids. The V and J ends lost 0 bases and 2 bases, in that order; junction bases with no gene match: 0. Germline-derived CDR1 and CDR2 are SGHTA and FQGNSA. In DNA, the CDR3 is TGTGCCAGCAGCTTAGCGGGACAGAACTATGGCTACACCTTC. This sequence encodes CASSLAGQNYGYTF.

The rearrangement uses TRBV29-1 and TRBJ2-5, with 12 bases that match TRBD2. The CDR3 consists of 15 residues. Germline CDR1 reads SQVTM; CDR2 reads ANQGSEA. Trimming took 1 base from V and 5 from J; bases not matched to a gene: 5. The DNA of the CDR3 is TGCAGCGTTGAAGTGCTAGCGGGGGGGCGGGAGACCCAGTACTTC. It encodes CSVEVLAGGRETQYF.

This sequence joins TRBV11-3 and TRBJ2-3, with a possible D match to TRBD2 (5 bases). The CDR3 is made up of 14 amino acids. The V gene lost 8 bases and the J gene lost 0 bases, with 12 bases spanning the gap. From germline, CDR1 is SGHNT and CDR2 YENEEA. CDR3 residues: CASGISGSTDTQYF. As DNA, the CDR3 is TGTGCCAGCGGGATAAGCGGTAGCACAGATACGCAGTATTTT.

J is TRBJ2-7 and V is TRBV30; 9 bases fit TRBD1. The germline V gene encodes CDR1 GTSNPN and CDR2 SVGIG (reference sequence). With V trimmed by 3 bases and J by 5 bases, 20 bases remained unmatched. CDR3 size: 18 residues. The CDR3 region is CAWRTMTGGGVVGDEQYF. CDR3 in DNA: TGTGCCTGGAGGACGATGACAGGGGGAGGGGTTGTTGGCGACGAGCAGTACTTC.

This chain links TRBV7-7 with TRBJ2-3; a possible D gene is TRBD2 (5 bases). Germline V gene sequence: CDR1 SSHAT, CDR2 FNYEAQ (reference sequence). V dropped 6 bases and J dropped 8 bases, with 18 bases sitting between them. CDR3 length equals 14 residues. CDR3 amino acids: CASRIGPLEGTQYF. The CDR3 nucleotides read TGTGCCAGCAGGATAGGTCCCCTCGAGGGTACGCAGTATTTT.

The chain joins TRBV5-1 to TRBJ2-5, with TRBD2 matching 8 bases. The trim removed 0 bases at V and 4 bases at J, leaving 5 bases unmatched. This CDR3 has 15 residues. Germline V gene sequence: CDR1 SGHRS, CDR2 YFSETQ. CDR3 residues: CASSLVSGAGETQYF. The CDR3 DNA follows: TGCGCCAGCAGCTTGGTTAGCGGGGCAGGAGAGACCCAGTACTTC.

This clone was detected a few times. The CDR3 region is CASSAETGPGAFF. The CDR3 DNA sequence: TGTGCCAGCAGCGCTGAGACAGGGCCCGGGGCTTTCTTT. V and J are TRBV9 and TRBJ1-1, with 7 bases identical to TRBD1. This CDR3 is built from 13 residues. Germline CDR1 reads SGDLS; CDR2 reads YYNGEE. J was trimmed by 11 bases and V by 3 bases; bases with no gene match: 10. Looking up the rest from reference TRBV9 and TRBJ1-1 gives the full variable domain: DSGVTQTPKHLITATGQRVTLRCSPRSGDLSVYWYQQSLDQGLQFLIQYYNGEERAKGNILERFSAQQFPDLHSELNLSSLELGDSALYFCASSAETGPGAFFGQGTRLTVV.

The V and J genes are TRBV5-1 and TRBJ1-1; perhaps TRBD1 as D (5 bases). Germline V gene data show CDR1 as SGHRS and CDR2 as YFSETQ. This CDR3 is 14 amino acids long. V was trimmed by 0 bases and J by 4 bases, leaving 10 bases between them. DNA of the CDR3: TGCGCCAGCAGCTTGGCCCAGGGTGGCACTGAAGCTTTCTTT. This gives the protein CASSLAQGGTEAFF.

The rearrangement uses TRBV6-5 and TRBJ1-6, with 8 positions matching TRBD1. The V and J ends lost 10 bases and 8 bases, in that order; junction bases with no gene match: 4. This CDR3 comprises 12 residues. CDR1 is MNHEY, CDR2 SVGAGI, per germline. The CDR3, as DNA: TGTGCCACCACGGACAGGGATTCACCCCTCCACTTT. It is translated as CATTDRDSPLHF.

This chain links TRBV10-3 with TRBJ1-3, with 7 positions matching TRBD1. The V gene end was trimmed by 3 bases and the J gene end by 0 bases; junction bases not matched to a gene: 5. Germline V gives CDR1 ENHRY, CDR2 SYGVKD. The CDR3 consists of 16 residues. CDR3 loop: CAISDKGTASGNTIYF. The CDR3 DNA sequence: TGTGCCATCAGTGACAAGGGGACAGCCTCTGGAAACACCATATATTTT.

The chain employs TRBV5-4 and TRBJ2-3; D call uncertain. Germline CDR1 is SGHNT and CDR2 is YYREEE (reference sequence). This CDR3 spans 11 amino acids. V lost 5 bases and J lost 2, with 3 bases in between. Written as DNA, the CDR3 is TGTGCCAGCAGTCTCACAGATACGCAGTATTTT. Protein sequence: CASSLTDTQYF.

The CDR3 spells CASSRDTSNYGYTF. The CDR3 DNA reads TGTGCCAGCAGCCGGGACACTTCTAACTATGGCTACACCTTC. V gene TRBV5-4 combines with J gene TRBJ1-2; weak D call: TRBD1 (6 bases). Germline CDR1 SGHNT, CDR2 YYREEE (reference sequence). The V and J ends lost 4 bases and 0 bases respectively, with 10 bases between them. The CDR3 contains 14 residues. The whole variable domain, filled in from reference TRBV5-4 and TRBJ1-2, reads ETGVTQSPTHLIKTRGQQVTLRCSSQSGHNTVSWYQQALGQGPQFIFQYYREEENGRGNFPPRFSGLQFPNYSSELNVNALELDDSALYLCASSRDTSNYGYTFGSGTRLTVV.

CDR3 residues: CASSSELVGNTIYF. CDR3 DNA sequence: TGTGCCAGCAGCTCCGAACTAGTTGGAAACACCATATATTTT. The V call is TRBV11-2, the J call TRBJ1-3, with D hard to call. Germline CDR1 reads SGHAT; CDR2 reads FQNNGV. The CDR3 runs 14 residues. Trimming took off 4 bases at V and 3 bases at J, with 10 bases between the two ends.

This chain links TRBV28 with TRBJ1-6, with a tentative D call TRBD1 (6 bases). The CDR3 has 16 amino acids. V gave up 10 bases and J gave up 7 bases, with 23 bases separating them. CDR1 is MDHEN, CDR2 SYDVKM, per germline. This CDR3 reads CATQLGAGSRNSPLHF. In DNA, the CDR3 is TGTGCCACCCAACTGGGGGCAGGGTCAAGGAATTCACCCCTCCACTTT.

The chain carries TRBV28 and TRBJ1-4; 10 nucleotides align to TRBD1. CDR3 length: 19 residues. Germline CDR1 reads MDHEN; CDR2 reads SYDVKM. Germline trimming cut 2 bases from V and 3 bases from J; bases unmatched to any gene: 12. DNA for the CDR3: TGTGCCAGCAGTTTAGCGGGACAGGGGATAGGAGCGTCTAATGAAAAACTGTTTTTT. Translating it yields CASSLAGQGIGASNEKLFF.

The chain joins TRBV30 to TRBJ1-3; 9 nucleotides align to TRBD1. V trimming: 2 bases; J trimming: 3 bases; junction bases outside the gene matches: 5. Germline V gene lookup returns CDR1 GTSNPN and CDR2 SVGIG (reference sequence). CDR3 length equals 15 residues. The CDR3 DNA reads TGTGCCTGGAGTTCCGGACAGGGGTTTGGAAACACCATATATTTT. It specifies CAWSSGQGFGNTIYF.

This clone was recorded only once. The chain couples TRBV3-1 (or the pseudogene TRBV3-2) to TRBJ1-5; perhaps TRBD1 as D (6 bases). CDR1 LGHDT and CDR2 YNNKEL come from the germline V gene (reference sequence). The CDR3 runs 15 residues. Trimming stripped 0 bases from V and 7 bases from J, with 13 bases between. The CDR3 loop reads CASSQDMGAGQPQHF. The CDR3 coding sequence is TGTGCCAGCAGCCAAGATATGGGGGCAGGGCAGCCCCAGCATTTT.

The CDR3 loop reads CASSYPRGGRTEAFF. The CDR3 region has the DNA TGTGCCAGCAGTTACCCCCGGGGGGGAAGAACTGAAGCTTTCTTT. V usage is TRBV6-5 and J usage is TRBJ1-1, with D tentatively TRBD1 (5 bases). Trimming removed 2 bases from V and 5 bases from J, with 15 bases in between. Germline V CDR1 and CDR2: MNHEY, SVGAGI. The CDR3 has 15 residues.

CDR3 nucleotides: TGTGCCAGCAGCTCCATTCGGCGACCCACGAGGACCGGGGAGCTGTTTTTT. It codes for CASSSIRRPTRTGELFF. The chain recombines TRBV7-6 with TRBJ2-2; D is unclear. Germline CDR1 reads SGHVS; CDR2 reads FNYEAQ. The CDR3 has 17 residues. Trimming cost V 4 bases and J 5 bases, with 20 bases left between them.